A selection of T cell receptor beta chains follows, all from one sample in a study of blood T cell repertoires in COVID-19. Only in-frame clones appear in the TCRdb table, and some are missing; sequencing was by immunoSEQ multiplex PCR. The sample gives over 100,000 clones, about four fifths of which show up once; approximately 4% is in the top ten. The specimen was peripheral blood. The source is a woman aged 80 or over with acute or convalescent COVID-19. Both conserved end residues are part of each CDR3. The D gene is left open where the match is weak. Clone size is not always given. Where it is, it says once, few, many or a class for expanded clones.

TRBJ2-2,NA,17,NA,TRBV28,TGTGCCAGCAGTTTACAACAGCCGTCCTGGAACACCGGGGAGCTGTTTTTT,CASSLQQPSWNTGELFF
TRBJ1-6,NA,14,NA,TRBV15,TGTGCCACCAGCAGAGGAGGGAGCAATTCACCCCTCCACTTT,CATSRGGSNSPLHF
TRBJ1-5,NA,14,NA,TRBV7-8,TGTGCCAGCAGCTTCGGCAGGGAAGACCAGCCCCAGCATTTT,CASSFGREDQPQHF
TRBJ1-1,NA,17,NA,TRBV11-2,TGTGCCAGCAGCTTATCCGCCGGGGAATCAATGAACACTGAAGCTTTCTTT,CASSLSAGESMNTEAFF
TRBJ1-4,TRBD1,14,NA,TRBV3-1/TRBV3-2,TGTGCCAGCAGCCTAAGGGGGCTTGATGAAAAACTGTTTTTT,CASSLRGLDEKLFF
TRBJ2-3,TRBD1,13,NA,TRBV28,TGTGCCAGCCGGACAGGGGTTATAGATACGCAGTATTTT,CASRTGVIDTQYF
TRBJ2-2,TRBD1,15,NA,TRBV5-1,TGCGCCAGCAGCTTGCAACAGGGGGACACCGGGGAGCTGTTTTTT,CASSLQQGDTGELFF
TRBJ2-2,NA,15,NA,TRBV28,TGTGCCAGCAGCCCGAGGCCGAGGGGGATCGGGGAGCTGTTTTTT,CASSPRPRGIGELFF
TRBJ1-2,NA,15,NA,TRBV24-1,TGTGCCACCAGTGATTTGGGAGGAGGTAGTGATGGCTACACCTTC,CATSDLGGGSDGYTF
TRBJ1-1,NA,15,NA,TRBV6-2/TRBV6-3,TGTGCCAGCAGTTACCCGCAGACAGTATTTCTGGGAGCTTTCTTT,CASSYPQTVFLGAFF
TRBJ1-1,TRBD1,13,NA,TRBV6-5,TGTGCCACCAGCCGGGACAGGGGCACTGAAGCTTTCTTT,CATSRDRGTEAFF
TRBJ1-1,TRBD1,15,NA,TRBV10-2,TGCGCCAGCACCCCTTCGACAGGGGGGAACACTGAAGCTTTCTTT,CASTPSTGGNTEAFF
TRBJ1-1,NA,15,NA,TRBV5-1,TGCGCCAGCAGCCCGTTGGGGCCAAGGAACACTGAAGCTTTCTTT,CASSPLGPRNTEAFF
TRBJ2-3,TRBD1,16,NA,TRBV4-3,TGCGCCAGCAGCCCCCTCCCGGGACAGGGCACAGATACGCAGTATTTT,CASSPLPGQGTDTQYF
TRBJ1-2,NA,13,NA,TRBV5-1,TGCGCCAGCAGCTCGGACAGAACCTATGGCTACACCTTC,CASSSDRTYGYTF
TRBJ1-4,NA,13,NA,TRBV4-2,TGTGCCAGCAGCCAAGACAGGGGTGGAAAACTGTTTTTT,CASSQDRGGKLFF
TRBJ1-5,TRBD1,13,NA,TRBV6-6,TGTGCCAGCAGTCTGGACAGGGAAAAGCCCCAGCATTTT,CASSLDREKPQHF
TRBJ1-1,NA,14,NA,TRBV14,TGTGCCAGCAGCCAAGTTTCAGGGGTTGTTGAAGCTTTCTTT,CASSQVSGVVEAFF
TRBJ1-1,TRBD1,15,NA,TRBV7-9,TGTGCCAGCATGAGTTGGGACAGGGTAGAGACTGAAGCTTTCTTT,CASMSWDRVETEAFF
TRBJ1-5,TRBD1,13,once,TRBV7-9,TGTGCCAGCAGCTTAGGGGACAGGTGGCCCCAGCATTTT,CASSLGDRWPQHF
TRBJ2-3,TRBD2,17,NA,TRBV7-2,TGTGCCAGCAGCTACCGTAGGGTAGCGGGGGGGCGGGATACGCAGTATTTT,CASSYRRVAGGRDTQYF
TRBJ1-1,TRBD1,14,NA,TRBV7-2,TGTGCCAGCAGCCGGACAGGGAGGGCCACTGAAGCTTTCTTT,CASSRTGRATEAFF
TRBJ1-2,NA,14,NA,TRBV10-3,TGTGCCATCAGTGAGGCACAGCTTAACTATGGCTACACCTTC,CAISEAQLNYGYTF
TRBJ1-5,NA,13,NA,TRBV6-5,TGTGCCAGCAGTTCAGGGGCCGGCCAGCCCCAGCATTTT,CASSSGAGQPQHF
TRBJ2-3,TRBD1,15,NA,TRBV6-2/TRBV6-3,TGTGCCAGCAGTTACCTGGGACAGGGGCTCGATACGCAGTATTTT,CASSYLGQGLDTQYF
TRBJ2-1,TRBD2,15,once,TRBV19,TGTGCCAGTAGTTCGATAGGACTAGCTCCAAATGAGCAGTTCTTC,CASSSIGLAPNEQFF
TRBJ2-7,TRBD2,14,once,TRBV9,TGTGCCAGCAGCCCCAGCGGGAGTGGGTACGAGCAGTACTTC,CASSPSGSGYEQYF
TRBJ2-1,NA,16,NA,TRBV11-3,TGTGCCAGCAGCTTAGGCCGGTCGGGAGTAACCAATGAGCAGTTCTTC,CASSLGRSGVTNEQFF
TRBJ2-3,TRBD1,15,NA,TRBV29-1,TGCAGCGTTGAGCCTGACAGGGGAAGCACAGATACGCAGTATTTT,CSVEPDRGSTDTQYF
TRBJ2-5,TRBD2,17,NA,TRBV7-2,TGTGCCAGCAGCCGTAGGGCGGGGGGGCCCCAGGAAGAGACCCAGTACTTC,CASSRRAGGPQEETQYF
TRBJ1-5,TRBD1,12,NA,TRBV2,TGTGCCAGCAGTGATGAGGGGGCGCCCCAGCATTTT,CASSDEGAPQHF
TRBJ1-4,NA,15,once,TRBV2,TGTGCCACAACAAGTCAGGGAACCTTAGGTGAAAAACTGTTTTTT,CATTSQGTLGEKLFF
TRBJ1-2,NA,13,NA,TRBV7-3,TGTGCCAGCAGCTTTAATCAAGGGGATGGCTACACCTTC,CASSFNQGDGYTF
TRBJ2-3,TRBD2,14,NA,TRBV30,TGTGCCGCTCCCCAAGCGGGAGCCCCAGATACGCAGTATTTT,CAAPQAGAPDTQYF
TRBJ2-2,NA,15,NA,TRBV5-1,TGCGCCACCTCGGTCCAGGAGGGAAGGACCGGGGAGCTGTTTTTT,CATSVQEGRTGELFF
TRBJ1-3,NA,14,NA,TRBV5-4,TGTGCCAGCAGCCAGGACTCCGCTGGAAACACCATATATTTT,CASSQDSAGNTIYF
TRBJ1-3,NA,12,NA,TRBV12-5,TGTGCTAGTGGCACGGAGGGAAACACCATATATTTT,CASGTEGNTIYF
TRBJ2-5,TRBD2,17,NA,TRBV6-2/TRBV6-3,TGTGCCAGCAGTTACTCGATAGGATGGGGGGGCCAAGAGACCCAGTACTTC,CASSYSIGWGGQETQYF
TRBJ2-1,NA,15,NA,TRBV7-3,TGTGCCAGCAGCTTAATCCCGGGCAGGGTGGATGAGCAGTTCTTC,CASSLIPGRVDEQFF
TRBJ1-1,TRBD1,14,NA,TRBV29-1,TGCAGCGTGAGGACAGGGGGCGTGGGCACTGAAGCTTTCTTT,CSVRTGGVGTEAFF
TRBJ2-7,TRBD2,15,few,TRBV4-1,TGCGCCAGCAGCCAAGATGGGACTAGCGGTTACGAGCAGTACTTC,CASSQDGTSGYEQYF